Shown below are 30 T cell receptor beta chains from a single sample sequenced in a study of CXCR3-negative and CXCR3-positive naive CD8 T cells. Whole-study findings and limits: Naive cells with CXCR3 showed TRB CDR3s that were more hydrophobic than those in CXCR3-negative naive cells.

The antigens for these receptors are not known. Libraries of TRB cDNA were made by 5' RACE and carried UMIs. TCRdb reanalyzed the 5' RACE reads, giving one entry per CDR3 protein sequence and no DNA. Found here are some 150,000 distinct CDR3 sequences; the top ten clones hold approximately 0.28%. The source material was naive CXCR3+ CD8+ T cells from blood. Subset defined: CD45RO-CCR7+CD27+CD95- naive CD8+ T cells expressing CXCR3 (TNR3+). The receptors were sampled from a human donor in good health. Some clones in this sample may be carry-over from other donors' samples.

J is TRBJ2-1 and V is TRBV13. Looked up from germline, CDR1 is PRHDT and CDR2 is FYEKMQ (reference sequence). The CDR3 is 17 residues long. This chain's CDR3 is CASSLEGEISSYNEQFF.

The chain employs TRBV30 and TRBJ1-1. In germline, CDR1 is GTSNPN, CDR2 SVGIG (reference sequence). The length of the CDR3 is 12 residues. The CDR3 loop is CAVRAARAEAFF. Full variable domain (rest looked up from reference TRBV30 and TRBJ1-1): SQTIHQWPATLVQPVGSPLSLECTVEGTSNPNLYWYRQAAGRGLQLLFYSVGIGQISSEVPQNLSASRPQDRQFILSSKKLLLSDSGFYLCAVRAARAEAFFGQGTRLTVV.

V and J are TRBV3-1 and TRBJ1-1; the D gene TCRdb calls, TRBD1, cannot be checked with no DNA. The CDR3 has 17 residues. Looked up from germline, CDR1 is LGHDT and CDR2 is YNNKEL (reference sequence). The chain's CDR3 is CASSQDNFTVGATEAFF.

CDR3 loop: CASSYDGVYGYTF. The gene calls are TRBV12-3 or TRBV12-4 and TRBJ1-2. The CDR3 contains 13 residues.

This chain links TRBV7-9 with TRBJ2-1; the TCRdb call, TRBD2, lacks DNA for checking. The CDR3 contains 16 residues. Germline V gene sequence: CDR1 SEHNR, CDR2 FQNEAQ (reference sequence). The CDR3 reads CASRGSGGLSYNEQFF.

The chain has TRBV29-1 and TRBJ2-1; TCRdb names TRBD1, which stays unverified in the absence of DNA. The CDR3 loop spans 15 amino acids. The germline V gene has CDR1 SQVTM and CDR2 ANQGSEA. CDR3 loop: CSVSLGGLSYNEQFF.

J is TRBJ2-1 and V is TRBV29-1; with no DNA, the TCRdb D assignment of TRBD1 cannot be verified. There are 13 residues in the CDR3. Per germline, CDR1 SQVTM and CDR2 ANQGSEA. The chain's CDR3 is CSVAPGGYNEQFF.

The chain has TRBV29-1 and TRBJ1-3. This CDR3 has 13 amino acids. Per germline, CDR1 SQVTM and CDR2 ANQGSEA. CDR3 loop: CSVVSSSGNTIYF.

V usage is TRBV5-1 and J usage is TRBJ2-7; lacking DNA, the TRBD1 call made by TCRdb goes unchecked. Per the germline V gene, CDR1 is SGHRS and CDR2 is YFSETQ. The CDR3 has 14 residues. CDR3 region: CASSYVTGSYEQYF.

The CDR3 loop reads CASSQDLRPGEAFF. The rearrangement joins TRBV3-1 to TRBJ1-1. The germline gives CDR1 LGHDT, CDR2 YNNKEL (reference sequence). There are 14 residues in the CDR3. Based on the CDR3 plus reference TRBV3-1 and TRBJ1-1, the full variable domain is DTAVSQTPKYLVTQMGNDKSIKCEQNLGHDTMYWYKQDSKKFLKIMFSYNNKELIINETVPNRFSPKSPDKAHLNLHINSLELGDSAVYFCASSQDLRPGEAFFGQGTRLTVV.

The V and J genes are TRBV5-1 and TRBJ2-7; TCRdb calls TRBD2, which cannot be checked without DNA. The CDR3 totals 17 residues. Germline V CDR1 and CDR2: SGHRS, YFSETQ. The CDR3: CASSLGTSGINSYEQYF.

This chain uses TRBV11-1 with TRBJ1-1. CDR1 SGHAT and CDR2 FQDESV come from the germline V gene (reference sequence). The CDR3 consists of 13 residues. This chain's CDR3 is CASSLERDTEAFF.

The chain has TRBV7-2 and TRBJ2-1; TCRdb selects TRBD2, and the lack of DNA leaves this call unchecked. CDR3 length equals 15 residues. CDR1 is SGHTA, CDR2 FQGNSA, per germline. The CDR3 sequence: CASSFPGLGYNEQFF.

The genes are TRBV12-3 or TRBV12-4 and TRBJ2-3. This CDR3 has 12 residues. Here the CDR3 reads CASSYDLDTQYF.

This chain joins TRBV29-1 and TRBJ2-7. The CDR3 sequence is 11 residues long. CDR1 SQVTM and CDR2 ANQGSEA come from the germline V gene. Here the CDR3 reads CSVEDNGEQYF.

The chain employs TRBV7-7 and TRBJ2-5. The germline V gene encodes CDR1 SSHAT and CDR2 FNYEAQ (reference sequence). This CDR3 region has 14 residues. CDR3 residues: CASSFRRDGETQYF.

This chain links TRBV7-9 with TRBJ2-3; the D call of TRBD2 rests on TCRdb alone, since no DNA is present to check it. This CDR3 is built from 14 residues. The germline gives CDR1 SEHNR, CDR2 FQNEAQ (reference sequence). The CDR3 sequence: CASSSAGAEDTQYF. The full variable domain, its missing parts supplied by reference TRBV7-9 and TRBJ2-3, is DTGVSQNPRHKITKRGQNVTFRCDPISEHNRLYWYRQTLGQGPEFLTYFQNEAQLEKSRLLSDRFSAERPKGSFSTLEIQRTEQGDSAMYLCASSSAGAEDTQYFGPGTRLTVL.

V gene TRBV12-3 or TRBV12-4 combines with J gene TRBJ2-1; TCRdb calls TRBD2, which cannot be checked without DNA. CDR3 length equals 16 residues. The CDR3 loop reads CASKKVDRSPPNEQFF.

The V and J genes are TRBV6-5 and TRBJ1-3; the D call of TRBD1 rests on TCRdb alone, since no DNA is present to check it. The germline V gene has CDR1 MNHEY and CDR2 SVGAGI. This CDR3 has 15 residues. The chain's CDR3 is CASSQTGGSGNTIYF.

The chain has TRBV9 and TRBJ1-2; the D call from TCRdb, TRBD1, cannot be confirmed without DNA. The CDR3 is made up of 15 amino acids. Germline CDR1 is SGDLS and CDR2 is YYNGEE. This CDR3 is CASSVAPGSPYGYTF.

CDR3: CASNPRGTGGSPNTEAFF. The J gene is TRBJ1-1, the V gene TRBV4-1; TCRdb calls TRBD1, which cannot be checked without DNA. Germline V gene sequence: CDR1 MGHRA, CDR2 YSYEKL. The CDR3 extends over 18 amino acids.

V is TRBV29-1 and J is TRBJ2-3; TCRdb reports TRBD1, a call that lacks DNA to check it against. The CDR3 covers 16 residues. Germline CDR1 and CDR2: SQVTM and ANQGSEA. CDR3 amino acids: CSVEEELSLHTDTQYF.

The chain uses TRBV12-3 or TRBV12-4 and TRBJ2-5; the TCRdb call, TRBD1, lacks DNA for checking. CDR3 size: 14 residues. The CDR3 spells CASSHSRGRETQYF.

The chain employs TRBV29-1 and TRBJ2-3; the D gene TCRdb calls, TRBD1, cannot be checked with no DNA. In germline, CDR1 is SQVTM, CDR2 ANQGSEA. The CDR3 is 15 residues long. The CDR3 spells CSVEEGVRSTDTQYF.

V gene TRBV28 combines with J gene TRBJ2-3. The germline V gene has CDR1 MDHEN and CDR2 SYDVKM. The CDR3 runs 13 residues. This chain's CDR3 is CASSFTLPDTQYF.

This chain links TRBV30 with TRBJ2-7; TCRdb's D gene call, TRBD1, goes unchecked for lack of DNA. The CDR3 sequence is 13 residues long. Germline V gene sequence: CDR1 GTSNPN, CDR2 SVGIG (reference sequence). The CDR3 here is CAWSRPGGHEQYF.

The CDR3 sequence: CASSLTGIAGDTGELFF. The chain has TRBV7-3 and TRBJ2-2; TCRdb's D gene call, TRBD2, goes unchecked for lack of DNA. The germline V gene encodes CDR1 SGHTA and CDR2 FQGTGA. The CDR3 totals 17 residues.

V and J are TRBV4-2 and TRBJ1-4; the D gene TCRdb calls, TRBD1, cannot be checked with no DNA. The CDR3 has 15 amino acids. The germline V gene has CDR1 LGHNA and CDR2 YNFKEQ. The CDR3 protein is CASSDPGQGIEKLFF.

V and J are TRBV5-5 and TRBJ2-7. Germline CDR1 and CDR2: SGHKS and YYEKEE (reference sequence). The CDR3 consists of 12 residues. The CDR3 here is CASSWGVYEQYF.

The rearrangement uses TRBV7-9 and TRBJ1-1. CDR3 size: 15 residues. Per the germline V gene, CDR1 is SEHNR and CDR2 is FQNEAQ (reference sequence). CDR3 residues: CASSNQDSRGTEAFF.